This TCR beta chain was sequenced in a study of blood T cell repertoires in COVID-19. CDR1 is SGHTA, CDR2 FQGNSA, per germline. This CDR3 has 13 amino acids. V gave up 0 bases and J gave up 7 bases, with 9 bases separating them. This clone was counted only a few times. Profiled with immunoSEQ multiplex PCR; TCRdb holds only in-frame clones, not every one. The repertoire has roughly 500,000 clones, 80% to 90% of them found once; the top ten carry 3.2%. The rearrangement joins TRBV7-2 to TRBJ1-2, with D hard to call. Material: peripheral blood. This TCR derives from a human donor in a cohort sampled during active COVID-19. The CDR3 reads CASSLAETGGYTF. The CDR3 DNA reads TGTGCCAGCAGCTTAGCGGAGACGGGTGGCTACACCTTC.